Below are 18 T cell receptor beta chains sequenced from a single sample in a study of OX40 agonist ivuxolimab in advanced cancers. Profiled with immunoSEQ multiplex PCR; TCRdb holds only in-frame clones, not every one. Among 90,000 to 150,000 clones listed, 85% to 90% were seen once. The sample in question was CD4+ or CD8+ T cells sorted from blood, obtained in a trial of the OX40 agonist ivuxolimab. The receptors shown here come from an adult with an advanced solid tumor such as melanoma, head and neck, liver or kidney cancer.

The chain combines TRBV4-3 with TRBJ1-1; D possibly corresponds to TRBD1 (6 bases). Germline V lookup: CDR1 LGHNA, CDR2 YSLEER. V was cut by 6 bases and J by 13 bases, with 24 bases left in between. The CDR3 contains 14 residues. CDR3 sequence (DNA): TGCGCCAGCAGTCCTTCAATGGGGGCGCTGGGGGATTTCTTT. Encoded protein: CASSPSMGALGDFF.

The gene calls are TRBV7-9 and TRBJ1-4, with D unresolved. CDR1 is SEHNR and CDR2 is FQNEAQ in the germline V gene (reference sequence). This CDR3 has 13 residues. The germline V and J ends were trimmed by 5 bases and 5 bases, with 9 bases remaining between them. The DNA for the CDR3 is TGTGCCAGCAGCCGGGAGAGCAATGAAAAACTGTTTTTT. Translation: CASSRESNEKLFF. Using reference TRBV7-9 and TRBJ1-4 for the parts outside the CDR3, the full variable domain is DTGVSQNPRHKITKRGQNVTFRCDPISEHNRLYWYRQTLGQGPEFLTYFQNEAQLEKSRLLSDRFSAERPKGSFSTLEIQRTEQGDSAMYLCASSRESNEKLFFGSGTQLSVL.

The V gene is TRBV10-2, the J gene TRBJ1-6; D possibly corresponds to TRBD1 (6 bases). Per the germline V gene, CDR1 is WSHSY and CDR2 is SAAADI. The CDR3 has 16 amino acids. Trimming stripped 0 bases from V and 5 bases from J, with 11 bases between. The CDR3 nucleotides are TGCGCCAGCAGTGAGTCTCCCGGGGGCAATAATTCACCCCTCCACTTT. Its translation is CASSESPGGNNSPLHF.

J is TRBJ2-1 and V is TRBV9, with TRBD1 matching 9 bases. J lost 5 bases, V lost 4 bases, and 10 bases had no gene match. Per germline, CDR1 SGDLS and CDR2 YYNGEE. This CDR3 has 16 amino acids. The CDR3 DNA reads as TGTGCCAGCAGCCCCTTGCGGACAGGGGCGCACAATGAGCAGTTCTTC. It specifies CASSPLRTGAHNEQFF.

CDR3 residues: CASSLGTVGTEAFF. In DNA, the CDR3 is TGTGCCAGCAGTTTAGGTACAGTCGGCACTGAAGCTTTCTTT. This sequence joins TRBV27 and TRBJ1-1; no clear D gene. The CDR3 has 14 amino acids. Trimming left V 2 bases short and J 4 bases short, with 11 bases between. Germline CDR1 reads MNHEY; CDR2 reads SMNVEV (reference sequence).

The chain links TRBV28 to TRBJ1-1, with 10 bases matching TRBD1. The J segment lost 10 bases and the V segment lost 5 bases, leaving 7 bases of the junction unmatched. Germline V CDR1 and CDR2: MDHEN, SYDVKM. The CDR3 contains 13 residues. This CDR3 reads CASSRQGAGGAFF. DNA of the CDR3: TGTGCCAGCAGTAGACAGGGGGCAGGCGGAGCTTTCTTT.

The count of this clone is one. As DNA, the CDR3 is TGTGCCAGTACGGCGGGTGGAAACATTCAGTACTTC. Translating it yields CASTAGGNIQYF. The chain recombines TRBV19 with TRBJ2-4; TRBD2 is a possible D gene (5 bases). The V gene's germline CDR1 is LNHDA and CDR2 SQIVND (reference sequence). This CDR3 is 12 amino acids long. V shed 7 bases and J shed 6 bases, with 10 bases lying between them.

The rearrangement uses TRBV5-5 and TRBJ1-3, with D unclear. CDR1 is SGHKS and CDR2 is YYEKEE in the germline V gene (reference sequence). Between the trimmed V and J ends, which lost 2 bases and 6 bases, there was a span of 9 bases. CDR3 length: 13 amino acids. CDR3 sequence (DNA): TGTGCCAGCAGCTTAGGGCCGCAAAACACCATATATTTT. It specifies CASSLGPQNTIYF.

The chain couples TRBV5-4 to TRBJ1-5; unclear D gene. Trimming took 0 bases from V and 6 from J, leaving 10 bases between them. The CDR3 runs to 14 residues. CDR1 and CDR2 from the germline V gene are SGHNT and YYREEE (reference sequence). The CDR3 region has the DNA TGTGCCAGCAGCTTGGGGGGTGTGGGTCAGCCCCAGCATTTT. It codes for CASSLGGVGQPQHF.

The sample holds one count of this clone. The gene calls are TRBV11-2 and TRBJ1-2, with D perhaps TRBD1 (5 bases). Trimming removed 3 bases at V and 3 bases at J, with 17 bases between. Germline CDR1 and CDR2: SGHAT and FQNNGV. This CDR3 contains 16 residues. As DNA, the CDR3 is TGTGCCAGCAGCTTGAGTCGCGTCCAGGGCTACTATGGCTACACCTTC. Protein: CASSLSRVQGYYGYTF.

This chain connects TRBV5-1 to TRBJ1-3, with 8 nucleotides matching TRBD1. The length of the CDR3 is 15 residues. V shed 4 bases and J 2 bases; nucleotides not matched to a gene: 5. The V gene's germline CDR1 is SGHRS and CDR2 YFSETQ. DNA for the CDR3: TGCGCCAGCAGCGTATCGGGACAGGCTGGAAACACCATATATTTT. This gives the protein CASSVSGQAGNTIYF.

This clone was observed a single time. The chain uses TRBV10-3 and TRBJ2-7; 8 bases agree with TRBD2. After removal of 4 bases from V and 5 bases from J, the junction contained 16 bases not matched to a gene. This CDR3 contains 17 residues. Germline loops: CDR1 ENHRY, CDR2 SYGVKD. DNA for the CDR3: TGTGCCATCAGTGCGGGGGGGTTCGGAACCCCCCGGGACGAGCAGTACTTC. Amino acid sequence: CAISAGGFGTPRDEQYF.

This clone was seen a single time. This chain uses TRBV7-8 with TRBJ1-4; 7 bases match TRBD1. V shed 3 bases, J shed 7 bases, and the junction held 5 bases outside the gene matches. Germline lookup yields CDR1 SGHVS and CDR2 FQNEAQ. CDR3 length equals 14 residues. The CDR3 DNA reads as TGTGCCAGCAGCTTCCGGGACAGTGGTGAAAAACTGTTTTTT. Translated: CASSFRDSGEKLFF.

The rearrangement uses TRBV6-1 and TRBJ1-2, with D possibly being TRBD1 (5 bases). Germline loops: CDR1 MNHNS, CDR2 SASEGT. Trimming removed 2 bases from V and 5 bases from J, with 15 bases in between. This CDR3 has 15 residues. CDR3 coding DNA: TGTGCCAGCAGTGAAAGTATGGGGCTGGGGTATGGCTACACCTTC. Its translation: CASSESMGLGYGYTF.

The chain combines TRBV5-1 with TRBJ1-4; no definite D call. The CDR3 has 15 amino acids. The V gene lost 3 bases and the J gene lost 0 bases, with 9 bases spanning the gap. The germline V gene has CDR1 SGHRS and CDR2 YFSETQ. As DNA, the CDR3 is TGCGCCAGCAGCTACGACCGCTCAACTAATGAAAAACTGTTTTTT. This translates into CASSYDRSTNEKLFF.

The chain links TRBV5-1 to TRBJ2-5; D is unresolved. Germline V gene sequence: CDR1 SGHRS, CDR2 YFSETQ. The CDR3 has 14 residues. The germline V and J ends were trimmed by 0 bases and 9 bases, with 15 bases remaining between them. CDR3 sequence reads: CASSLVNIEGAQYF. As DNA, the CDR3 is TGCGCCAGCAGCTTGGTAAATATAGAAGGCGCCCAGTACTTC.

The chain employs TRBV5-4 and TRBJ2-2, with a tentative D call TRBD2 (6 bases). V was cut by 6 bases and J by 6 bases, with 15 bases left in between. This CDR3 has 14 amino acids. Germline V gene data show CDR1 as SGHNT and CDR2 as YYREEE (reference sequence). The CDR3 protein is CASMEGVGAGELFF. The CDR3 coding sequence is TGTGCCAGCATGGAGGGCGTTGGGGCCGGGGAGCTGTTTTTT.

The rearrangement uses TRBV18 and TRBJ2-5; D is unresolved. Germline V gene lookup returns CDR1 KGHSH and CDR2 LQKENI. The V gene lost 5 bases and the J gene lost 0 bases, with 25 bases spanning the gap. The CDR3 sequence is 19 residues long. The CDR3: CASSGTSSPWGRYQETQYF. The DNA for the CDR3 is TGTGCCAGCTCAGGTACCAGCTCACCGTGGGGAAGGTACCAAGAGACCCAGTACTTC.